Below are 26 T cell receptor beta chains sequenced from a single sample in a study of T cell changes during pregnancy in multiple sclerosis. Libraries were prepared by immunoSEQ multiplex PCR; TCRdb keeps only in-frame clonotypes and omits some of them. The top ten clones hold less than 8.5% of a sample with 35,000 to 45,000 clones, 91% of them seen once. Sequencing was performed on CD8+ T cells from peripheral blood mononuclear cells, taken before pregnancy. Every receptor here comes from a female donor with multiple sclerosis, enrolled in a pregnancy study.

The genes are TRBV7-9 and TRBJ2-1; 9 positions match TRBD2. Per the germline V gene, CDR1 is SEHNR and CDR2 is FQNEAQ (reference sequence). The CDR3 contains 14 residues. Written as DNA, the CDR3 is TGTGCTTCATTATATGTAGCGGGAGATGATGAGCAGTTCTTC. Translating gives CASLYVAGDDEQFF. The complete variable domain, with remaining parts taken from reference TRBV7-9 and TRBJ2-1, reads DTGVSQNPRHKITKRGQNVTFRCDPISEHNRLYWYRQTLGQGPEFLTYFQNEAQLEKSRLLSDRFSAERPKGSFSTLEIQRTEQGDSAMYLCASLYVAGDDEQFFGPGTRLTVL.

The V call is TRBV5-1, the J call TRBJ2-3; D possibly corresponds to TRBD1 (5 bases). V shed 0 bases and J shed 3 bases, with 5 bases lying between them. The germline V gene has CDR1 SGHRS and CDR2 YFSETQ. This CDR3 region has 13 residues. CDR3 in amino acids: CASSLGQTDTQYF. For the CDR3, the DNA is TGCGCCAGCAGCTTGGGACAGACAGATACGCAGTATTTT.

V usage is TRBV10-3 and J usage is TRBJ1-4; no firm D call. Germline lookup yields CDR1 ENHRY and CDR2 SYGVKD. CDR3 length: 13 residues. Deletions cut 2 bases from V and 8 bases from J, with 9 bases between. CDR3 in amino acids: CAISEENREKLFF. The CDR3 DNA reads TGTGCCATCAGTGAGGAGAATCGGGAAAAACTGTTTTTT.

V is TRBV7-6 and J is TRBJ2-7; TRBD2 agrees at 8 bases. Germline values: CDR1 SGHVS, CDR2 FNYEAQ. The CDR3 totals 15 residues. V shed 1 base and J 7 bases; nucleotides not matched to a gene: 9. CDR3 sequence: CASSLEFSGMEEQYF. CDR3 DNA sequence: TGTGCCAGCAGCTTAGAATTTAGCGGGATGGAAGAGCAGTACTTC.

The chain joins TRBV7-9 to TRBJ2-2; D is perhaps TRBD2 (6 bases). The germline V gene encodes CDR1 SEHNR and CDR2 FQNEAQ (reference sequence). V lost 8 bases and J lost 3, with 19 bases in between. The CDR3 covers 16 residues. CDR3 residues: CASGGDQGFDTGELFF. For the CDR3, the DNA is TGTGCCAGCGGAGGGGACCAAGGCTTTGACACCGGGGAGCTGTTTTTT.

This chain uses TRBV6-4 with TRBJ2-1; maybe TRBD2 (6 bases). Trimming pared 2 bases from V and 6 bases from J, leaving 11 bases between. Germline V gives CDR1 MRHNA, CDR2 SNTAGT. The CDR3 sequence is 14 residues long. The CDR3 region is CASSDREEVNEQFF. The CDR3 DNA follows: TGTGCCAGCAGTGACAGGGAGGAGGTCAATGAGCAGTTCTTC.

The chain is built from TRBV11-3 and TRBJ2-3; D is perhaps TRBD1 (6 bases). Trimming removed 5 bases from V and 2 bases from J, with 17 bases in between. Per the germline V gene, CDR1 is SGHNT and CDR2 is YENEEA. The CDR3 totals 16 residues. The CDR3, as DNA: TGTGCCAGCAGCACCCCTTCGGACAGCTACACAGATACGCAGTATTTT. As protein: CASSTPSDSYTDTQYF. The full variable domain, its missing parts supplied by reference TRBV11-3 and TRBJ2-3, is EAGVVQSPRYKIIEKKQPVAFWCNPISGHNTLYWYLQNLGQGPELLIRYENEEAVDDSQLPKDRFSAERLKGVDSTLKIQPAELGDSAVYLCASSTPSDSYTDTQYFGPGTRLTVL.

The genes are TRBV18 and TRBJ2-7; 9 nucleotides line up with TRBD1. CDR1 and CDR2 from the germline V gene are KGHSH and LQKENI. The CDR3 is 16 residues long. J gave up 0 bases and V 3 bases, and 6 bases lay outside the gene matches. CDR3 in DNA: TGTGCCAGCTCACCGAAAGACAGGGGGGGCTCCTACGAGCAGTACTTC. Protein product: CASSPKDRGGSYEQYF.

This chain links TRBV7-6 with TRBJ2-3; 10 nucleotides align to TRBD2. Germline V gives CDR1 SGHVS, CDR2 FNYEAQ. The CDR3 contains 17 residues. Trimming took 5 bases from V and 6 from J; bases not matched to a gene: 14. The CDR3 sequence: CASSQRPSGSGWDTQYF. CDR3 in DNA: TGTGCCAGCAGCCAGAGGCCTAGCGGGAGTGGTTGGGATACGCAGTATTTT.

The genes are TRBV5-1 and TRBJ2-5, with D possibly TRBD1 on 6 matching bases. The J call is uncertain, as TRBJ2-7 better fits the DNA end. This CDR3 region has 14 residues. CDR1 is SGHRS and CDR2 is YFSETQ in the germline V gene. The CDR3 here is CASRPQGLSYEQYF. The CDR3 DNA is TGCGCCAGCAGGCCACAGGGCCTATCCTACGAGCAGTACTTC.

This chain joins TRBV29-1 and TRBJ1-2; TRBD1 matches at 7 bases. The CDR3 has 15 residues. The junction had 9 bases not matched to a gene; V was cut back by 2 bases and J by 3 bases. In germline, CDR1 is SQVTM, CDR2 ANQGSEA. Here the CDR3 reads CSVESRQGVDYGYTF. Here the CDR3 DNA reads TGCAGCGTTGAATCCCGCCAGGGGGTGGACTATGGCTACACCTTC.

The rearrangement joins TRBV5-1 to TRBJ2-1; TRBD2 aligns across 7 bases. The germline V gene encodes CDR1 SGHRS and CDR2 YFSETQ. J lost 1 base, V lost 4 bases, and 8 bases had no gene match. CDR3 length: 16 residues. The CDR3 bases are TGCGCCAGCAGCCCCACGGCGGGAGATTCCTACAATGAGCAGTTCTTC. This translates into CASSPTAGDSYNEQFF.

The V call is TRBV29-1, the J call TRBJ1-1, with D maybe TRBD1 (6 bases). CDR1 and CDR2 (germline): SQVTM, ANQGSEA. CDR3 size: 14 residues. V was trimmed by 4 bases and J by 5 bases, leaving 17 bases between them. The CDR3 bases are TGCAGCGTTGTTGGCGGGGGGCGGAGAACTGAAGCTTTCTTT. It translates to CSVVGGGRRTEAFF.

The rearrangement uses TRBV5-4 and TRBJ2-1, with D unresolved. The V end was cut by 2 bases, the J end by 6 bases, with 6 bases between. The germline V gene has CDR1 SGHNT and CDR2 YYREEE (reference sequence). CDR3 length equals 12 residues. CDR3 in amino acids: CASSFGPNEQFF. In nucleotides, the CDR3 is TGTGCCAGCAGCTTTGGCCCCAATGAGCAGTTCTTC.

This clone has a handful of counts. The CDR3 region is CSARLAGGPNEQFF. The CDR3, as DNA: TGCAGCGCGCGACTAGCGGGAGGGCCGAATGAGCAGTTCTTC. V usage is TRBV29-1 and J usage is TRBJ2-1; TRBD2 agrees at 14 bases. The length of the CDR3 is 14 residues. V lost 7 bases, J lost 7 bases, and 6 bases stayed unmatched. Germline-derived CDR1 and CDR2 are SQVTM and ANQGSEA.

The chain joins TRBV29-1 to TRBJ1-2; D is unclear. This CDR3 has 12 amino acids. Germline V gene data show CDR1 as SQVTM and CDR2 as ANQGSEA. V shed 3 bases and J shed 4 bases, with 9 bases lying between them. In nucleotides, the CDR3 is TGCAGCGTTGAGGACTCATCCTATGGCTACACCTTC. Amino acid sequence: CSVEDSSYGYTF.

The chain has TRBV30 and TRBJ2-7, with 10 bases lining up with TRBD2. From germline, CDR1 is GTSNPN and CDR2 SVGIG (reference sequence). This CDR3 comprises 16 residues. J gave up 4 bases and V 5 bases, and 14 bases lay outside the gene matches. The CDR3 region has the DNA TGTGCCTGGGTCCCACCGACTAGCGGGCTCGGTTACGAGCAGTACTTC. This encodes CAWVPPTSGLGYEQYF.

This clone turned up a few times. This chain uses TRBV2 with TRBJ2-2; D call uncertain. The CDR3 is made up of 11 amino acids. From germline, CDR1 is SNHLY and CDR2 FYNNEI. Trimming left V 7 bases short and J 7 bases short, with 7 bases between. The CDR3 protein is CASTRNGELFF. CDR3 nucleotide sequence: TGTGCCAGCACTCGTAACGGGGAGCTGTTTTTT.

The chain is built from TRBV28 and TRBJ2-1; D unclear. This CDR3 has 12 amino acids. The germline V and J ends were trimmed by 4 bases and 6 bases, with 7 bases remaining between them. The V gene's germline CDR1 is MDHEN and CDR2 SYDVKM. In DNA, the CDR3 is TGTGCCAGCAGTTCCCCAGGCAATGAGCAGTTCTTC. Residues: CASSSPGNEQFF. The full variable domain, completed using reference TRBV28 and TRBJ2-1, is DVKVTQSSRYLVKRTGEKVFLECVQDMDHENMFWYRQDPGLGLRLIYFSYDVKMKEKGDIPEGYSVSREKKERFSLILESASTNQTSMYLCASSSPGNEQFFGPGTRLTVL.

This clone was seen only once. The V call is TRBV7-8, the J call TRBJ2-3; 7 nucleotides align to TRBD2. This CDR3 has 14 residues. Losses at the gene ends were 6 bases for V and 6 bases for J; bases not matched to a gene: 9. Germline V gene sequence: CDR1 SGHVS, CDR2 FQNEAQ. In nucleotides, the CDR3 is TGTGCCAGCAGGGTGGGAGGGGCCCGGGATACGCAGTATTTT. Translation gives CASRVGGARDTQYF.

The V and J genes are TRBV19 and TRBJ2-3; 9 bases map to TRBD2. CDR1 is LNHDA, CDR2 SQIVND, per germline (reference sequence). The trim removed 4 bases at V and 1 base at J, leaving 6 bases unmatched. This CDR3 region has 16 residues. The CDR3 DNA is TGTGCCAGTAGTACGGGACTAGCTCCCCGCACAGATACGCAGTATTTT. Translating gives CASSTGLAPRTDTQYF. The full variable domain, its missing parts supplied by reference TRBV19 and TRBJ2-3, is DGGITQSPKYLFRKEGQNVTLSCEQNLNHDAMYWYRQDPGQGLRLIYYSQIVNDFQKGDIAEGYSVSREKKESFPLTVTSAQKNPTAFYLCASSTGLAPRTDTQYFGPGTRLTVL.

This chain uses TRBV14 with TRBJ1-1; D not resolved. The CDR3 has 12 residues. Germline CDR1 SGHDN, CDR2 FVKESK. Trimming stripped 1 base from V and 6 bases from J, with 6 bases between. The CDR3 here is CASSQGGPEAFF. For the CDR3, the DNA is TGTGCCAGCAGCCAAGGTGGGCCTGAAGCTTTCTTT.

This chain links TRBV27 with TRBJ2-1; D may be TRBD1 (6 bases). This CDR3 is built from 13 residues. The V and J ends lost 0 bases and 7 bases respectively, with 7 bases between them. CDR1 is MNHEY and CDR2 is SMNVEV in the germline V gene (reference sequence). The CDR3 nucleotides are TGTGCCAGCAGTTTATCAAGGGGGAATGAGCAGTTCTTC. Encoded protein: CASSLSRGNEQFF.

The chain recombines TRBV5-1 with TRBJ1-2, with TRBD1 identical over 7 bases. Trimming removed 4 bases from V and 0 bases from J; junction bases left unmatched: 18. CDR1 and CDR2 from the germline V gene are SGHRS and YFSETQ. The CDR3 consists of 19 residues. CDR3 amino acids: CASSPSWVTGVYANYGYTF. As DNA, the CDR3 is TGCGCCAGCAGCCCCTCATGGGTAACAGGGGTATACGCTAACTATGGCTACACCTTC. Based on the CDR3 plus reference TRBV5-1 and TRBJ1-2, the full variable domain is KAGVTQTPRYLIKTRGQQVTLSCSPISGHRSVSWYQQTPGQGLQFLFEYFSETQRNKGNFPGRFSGRQFSNSRSEMNVSTLELGDSALYLCASSPSWVTGVYANYGYTFGSGTRLTVV.

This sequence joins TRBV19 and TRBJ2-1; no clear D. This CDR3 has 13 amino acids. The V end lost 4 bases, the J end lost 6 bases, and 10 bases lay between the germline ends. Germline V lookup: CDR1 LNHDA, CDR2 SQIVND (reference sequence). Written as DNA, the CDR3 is TGTGCCAGTAGTAACAATATTGGCAATGAGCAGTTCTTC. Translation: CASSNNIGNEQFF.

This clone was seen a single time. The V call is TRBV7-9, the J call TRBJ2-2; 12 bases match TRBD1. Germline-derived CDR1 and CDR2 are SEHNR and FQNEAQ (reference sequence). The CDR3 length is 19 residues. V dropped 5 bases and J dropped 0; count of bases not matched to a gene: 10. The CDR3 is CASSVTPGTGGANTGELFF. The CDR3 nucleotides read TGTGCCAGCAGCGTTACCCCCGGGACAGGGGGCGCGAACACCGGGGAGCTGTTTTTT.